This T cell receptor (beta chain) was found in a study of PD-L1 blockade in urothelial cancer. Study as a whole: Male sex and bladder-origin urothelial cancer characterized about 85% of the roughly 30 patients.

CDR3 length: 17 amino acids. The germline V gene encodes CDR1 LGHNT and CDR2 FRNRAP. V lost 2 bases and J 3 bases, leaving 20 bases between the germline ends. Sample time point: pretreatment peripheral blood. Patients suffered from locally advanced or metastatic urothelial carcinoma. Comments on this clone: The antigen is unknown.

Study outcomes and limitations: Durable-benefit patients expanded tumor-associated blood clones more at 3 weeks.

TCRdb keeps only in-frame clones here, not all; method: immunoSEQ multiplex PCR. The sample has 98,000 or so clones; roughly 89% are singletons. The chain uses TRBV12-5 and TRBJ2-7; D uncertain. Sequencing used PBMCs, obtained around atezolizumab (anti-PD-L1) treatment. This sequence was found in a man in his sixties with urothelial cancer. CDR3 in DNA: TGTGCTAGTGGTTTGCCACCGCAGCCGAGGATCTACTACGAGCAGTACTTC. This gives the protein CASGLPPQPRIYYEQYF. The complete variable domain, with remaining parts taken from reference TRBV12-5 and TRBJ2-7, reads DARVTQTPRHKVTEMGQEVTMRCQPILGHNTVFWYRQTMMQGLELLAYFRNRAPLDDSGMPKDRFSAEMPDATLATLKIQPSEPRDSAVYFCASGLPPQPRIYYEQYFGPGTRLTVT.